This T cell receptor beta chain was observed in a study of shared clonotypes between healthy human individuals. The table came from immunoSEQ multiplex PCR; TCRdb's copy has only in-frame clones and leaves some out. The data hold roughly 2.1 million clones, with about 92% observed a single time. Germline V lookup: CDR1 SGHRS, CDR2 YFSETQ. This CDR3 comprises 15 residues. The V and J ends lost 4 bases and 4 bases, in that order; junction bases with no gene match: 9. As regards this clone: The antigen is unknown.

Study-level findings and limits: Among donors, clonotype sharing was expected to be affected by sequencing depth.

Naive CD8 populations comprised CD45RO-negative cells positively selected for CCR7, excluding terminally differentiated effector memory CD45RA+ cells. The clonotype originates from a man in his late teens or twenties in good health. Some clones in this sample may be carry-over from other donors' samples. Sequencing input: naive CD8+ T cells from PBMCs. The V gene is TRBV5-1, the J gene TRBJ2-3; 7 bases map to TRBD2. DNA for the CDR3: TGCGCCAGCAGCACTGGGCGGGGAGGGCCAGATACGCAGTATTTT. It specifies CASSTGRGGPDTQYF. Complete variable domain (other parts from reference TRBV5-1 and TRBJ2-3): KAGVTQTPRYLIKTRGQQVTLSCSPISGHRSVSWYQQTPGQGLQFLFEYFSETQRNKGNFPGRFSGRQFSNSRSEMNVSTLELGDSALYLCASSTGRGGPDTQYFGPGTRLTVL.